The 29 T cell receptor beta chains below come from one sample, sequenced in a study of blood T cell repertoires in COVID-19. Clones were sequenced by immunoSEQ multiplex PCR, and TCRdb holds only the in-frame ones, with some missing. Counted here are approximately 120,000 clones, around 81% occurring once; the ten biggest clones make up 3.8%. Sequenced sample: peripheral blood. Receptors originate from a woman aged 45-65 years with acute or convalescent COVID-19.

This clone appeared a single time. The genes are TRBV18 and TRBJ2-1; 12 positions match TRBD2. Germline loops: CDR1 KGHSH, CDR2 LQKENI. V trimming: 2 bases; J trimming: 9 bases; junction bases outside the gene matches: 5. The length of the CDR3 is 15 residues. CDR3 sequence reads: CASSPTLAGGREQFF. The CDR3 DNA follows: TGTGCCAGCTCACCAACCCTAGCGGGAGGGCGTGAGCAGTTCTTC.

The chain couples TRBV12-3 or TRBV12-4 to TRBJ1-1, with TRBD1 matching over 7 bases. V was clipped by 6 bases and J by 6 bases; unmatched bases: 4. CDR3 length: 12 residues. The CDR3 spells CASSYGTAEAFF. The CDR3 DNA reads TGTGCCAGCAGCTATGGGACAGCTGAAGCTTTCTTT.

The chain couples TRBV7-8 to TRBJ2-5; D uncertain. CDR1 and CDR2 (germline): SGHVS, FQNEAQ. V was trimmed by 2 bases and J by 0 bases, leaving 7 bases between them. The CDR3 has 14 residues. CDR3 nucleotide sequence: TGTGCCAGCAGCTTACGCGTGTACCAAGAGACCCAGTACTTC. It is translated as CASSLRVYQETQYF.

The chain has TRBV28 and TRBJ2-5, with TRBD1 matching over 11 bases. CDR1 and CDR2 (germline): MDHEN, SYDVKM. The CDR3 totals 16 residues. With 6 bases clipped from V and 5 bases from J, the junction kept 11 bases outside the gene matches. The CDR3 spells CASSLAGQGVRETQYF. The CDR3, as DNA: TGTGCCAGCAGCCTTGCGGGACAGGGGGTTAGGGAGACCCAGTACTTC.

The genes are TRBV9 and TRBJ2-1; D might be TRBD2 (6 bases). Trimming cost V 0 bases and J 5 bases, with 9 bases left between them. In germline, CDR1 is SGDLS, CDR2 YYNGEE. The CDR3 length is 14 residues. Here the CDR3 DNA reads TGTGCCAGCAGCGTAGCGGGAGTACACAATGAGCAGTTCTTC. It is translated as CASSVAGVHNEQFF.

The chain is built from TRBV15 and TRBJ1-4; no clear D gene. CDR3 length equals 15 residues. The germline gives CDR1 LNHNV, CDR2 YYDKDF (reference sequence). Trimming shortened V by 0 bases and J by 0 bases, and 5 bases separated the two germline ends. Written as DNA, the CDR3 is TGTGCCACCAGCAGAGATCTTGCAACTAATGAAAAACTGTTTTTT. Translating gives CATSRDLATNEKLFF.

The chain recombines TRBV5-1 with TRBJ2-4; 11 bases agree with TRBD2. The V and J ends lost 4 bases and 6 bases, in that order; junction bases with no gene match: 6. The CDR3 runs to 15 residues. Germline CDR1 SGHRS, CDR2 YFSETQ. This chain's CDR3 is CASSVAGTSGNIQYF. CDR3 bases: TGCGCCAGCAGCGTAGCCGGGACTAGCGGAAACATTCAGTACTTC.

The rearrangement joins TRBV3-1 (or the pseudogene TRBV3-2) to TRBJ1-2; 9 nucleotides align to TRBD1. The CDR3 spans 14 residues. Germline CDR1 and CDR2: LGHDT and YNNKEL (reference sequence). J lost 11 bases, V lost 4 bases, and 11 bases had no gene match. CDR3 DNA sequence: TGTGCCAGCAGCCCCTGGACAGGGGAGGTTGGTTACACCTTC. Encoded protein: CASSPWTGEVGYTF.

The V gene is TRBV27, the J gene TRBJ2-2, with D possibly being TRBD2 (5 bases). Trimming left V 4 bases short and J 7 bases short, with 10 bases between. Germline V gene sequence: CDR1 MNHEY, CDR2 SMNVEV (reference sequence). The CDR3 covers 13 residues. In nucleotides, the CDR3 is TGTGCCAGCAGTTCACTAGTTATCGGGGAGCTGTTTTTT. As protein: CASSSLVIGELFF.

The chain has TRBV28 and TRBJ1-2; maybe TRBD1 (6 bases). Germline V gene lookup returns CDR1 MDHEN and CDR2 SYDVKM. Trimming took 4 bases from V and 7 from J, leaving 16 bases between them. This CDR3 has 14 amino acids. The CDR3 DNA reads TGTGCCAGCAGTTCCCGGACAGTTGTAGGTGGCTACACCTTC. Residues: CASSSRTVVGGYTF.

This chain joins TRBV19 and TRBJ1-2, with D perhaps matching TRBD1 (6 bases). Trimming removed 8 bases from V and 4 bases from J, with 20 bases in between. Germline V gene lookup returns CDR1 LNHDA and CDR2 SQIVND (reference sequence). This CDR3 comprises 15 residues. CDR3 region: CASVPKGDGSYGYTF. For the CDR3, the DNA is TGTGCCAGTGTCCCTAAGGGGGATGGGAGCTATGGCTACACCTTC.

The rearrangement uses TRBV19 and TRBJ2-7, with 9 bases fitting TRBD2. The V segment lost 6 bases and the J segment 1 base; nucleotides outside the gene matches: 4. Per germline, CDR1 LNHDA and CDR2 SQIVND (reference sequence). There are 14 residues in the CDR3. CDR3 residues: CASRKAGGSYEQYF. The CDR3 bases are TGTGCCAGTAGGAAAGCGGGGGGTTCCTACGAGCAGTACTTC.

This chain links TRBV5-1 with TRBJ1-2; 7 bases line up with TRBD1. The J segment lost 2 bases and the V segment lost 0 bases, leaving 4 bases of the junction unmatched. The CDR3 is 15 residues long. The V gene's germline CDR1 is SGHRS and CDR2 YFSETQ. CDR3 sequence: CASSLGGQINYGYTF. In DNA form, the CDR3 reads TGCGCCAGCAGCTTGGGGGGACAGATAAACTATGGCTACACCTTC.

The rearrangement links TRBV6-5 to TRBJ1-2; D might be TRBD1 (5 bases). Germline CDR1 is MNHEY and CDR2 is SVGAGI. This CDR3 has 13 residues. The germline V and J ends were trimmed by 7 bases and 8 bases, with 17 bases remaining between them. The CDR3 nucleotides are TGTGCCAGCACCTCCTCGGGGGTGGGAGGCTACACCTTC. Its translation is CASTSSGVGGYTF.

The chain links TRBV5-1 to TRBJ2-7; possible D gene TRBD2, 6 bases. This CDR3 comprises 14 residues. Germline CDR1 reads SGHRS; CDR2 reads YFSETQ. V was shortened by 1 base and J by 0 bases, with 8 bases between the two germline ends. This chain's CDR3 is CASSLIADSYEQYF. CDR3 nucleotides: TGCGCCAGCAGCTTGATAGCGGACTCCTACGAGCAGTACTTC.

J is TRBJ2-3 and V is TRBV10-3, with 7 bases fitting TRBD2. Germline loops: CDR1 ENHRY, CDR2 SYGVKD. The CDR3 contains 15 residues. The V gene end was trimmed by 3 bases and the J gene end by 3 bases; junction bases not matched to a gene: 6. The CDR3 spells CAISDRAGVTDTQYF. CDR3 sequence (DNA): TGTGCCATCAGTGATAGGGCGGGAGTGACAGATACGCAGTATTTT.

CDR3 sequence reads: CASSFSRETQYF. The CDR3 DNA reads as TGTGCCAGCAGCTTTTCCAGAGAGACCCAGTACTTC. The chain recombines TRBV3-1 (or the pseudogene TRBV3-2) with TRBJ2-5; no firm D call. This CDR3 spans 12 amino acids. Deletions cut 5 bases from V and 4 bases from J, with 8 bases between. Germline CDR1 and CDR2: LGHDT and YNNKEL (reference sequence).

The chain has TRBV11-3 and TRBJ1-1, with D perhaps TRBD1 (5 bases). V lost 8 bases, J lost 1 base, and 11 bases lay in between. The CDR3 has 13 residues. Per germline, CDR1 SGHNT and CDR2 YENEEA. The chain's CDR3 is CASSAGPNTEAFF. For the CDR3, the DNA is TGTGCCAGCTCTGCGGGGCCGAACACTGAAGCTTTCTTT.

This rearrangement joins TRBV19 to TRBJ2-7; tentatively, D is TRBD1 (5 bases). Germline V gene lookup returns CDR1 LNHDA and CDR2 SQIVND (reference sequence). This CDR3 has 14 residues. V was cut by 6 bases and J by 6 bases, with 18 bases left in between. CDR3 sequence (DNA): TGTGCCAGTAGAGGTACATCTCATGGGGCCGAGCAGTACTTC. Encoded protein: CASRGTSHGAEQYF.

This sequence joins TRBV28 and TRBJ2-1; 9 bases map to TRBD2. This CDR3 is 19 amino acids long. Losses at the gene ends were 1 base for V and 0 bases for J; bases not matched to a gene: 10. CDR1 MDHEN and CDR2 SYDVKM come from the germline V gene. CDR3 coding DNA: TGTGCCAGCAGTTTATTTCCGGGACTAGCAGCAAGCTCCTACAATGAGCAGTTCTTC. It yields the protein CASSLFPGLAASSYNEQFF.

The rearrangement uses TRBV18 and TRBJ2-2; the D gene is possibly TRBD1 (5 bases). The CDR3 runs to 15 residues. The V gene's germline CDR1 is KGHSH and CDR2 LQKENI. The V end was cut by 2 bases, the J end by 5 bases, with 12 bases between. The CDR3 sequence: CASSPRTPSTGELFF. The CDR3, as DNA: TGTGCCAGCTCACCAAGGACACCATCGACCGGGGAGCTGTTTTTT. Full variable domain (missing parts from reference TRBV18 and TRBJ2-2): NAGVMQNPRHLVRRRGQEARLRCSPMKGHSHVYWYRQLPEEGLKFMVYLQKENIIDESGMPKERFSAEFPKEGPSILRIQQVVRGDSAAYFCASSPRTPSTGELFFGEGSRLTVL.

The CDR3 reads CSVDLGQGAEAFF. CDR3 nucleotide sequence: TGCAGCGTTGATCTAGGACAGGGGGCTGAAGCTTTCTTT. The rearrangement uses TRBV29-1 and TRBJ1-1; 10 nucleotides align to TRBD1. From germline, CDR1 is SQVTM and CDR2 ANQGSEA. The ends lost 3 bases at V and 6 bases at J; junction bases unmatched: 4. The CDR3 is 13 amino acids.

The chain employs TRBV7-2 and TRBJ1-5; TRBD1 is a possible D gene (5 bases). The CDR3 covers 12 residues. The V gene lost 2 bases and the J gene lost 11 bases, with 10 bases spanning the gap. The germline CDR1 and CDR2 sequences are SGHTA and FQGNSA. The CDR3 is CASSLQGTTQHF. In DNA, the CDR3 is TGTGCCAGCAGCTTACAGGGAACGACCCAGCATTTT.

The chain recombines TRBV28 with TRBJ2-7; a weak D match, TRBD2 (6 bases). Germline V gene sequence: CDR1 MDHEN, CDR2 SYDVKM. Trimming shortened V by 3 bases and J by 1 base, and 10 bases separated the two germline ends. The CDR3 is 14 residues long. This chain's CDR3 is CASSFRGTSYEQYF. DNA for the CDR3: TGTGCCAGCAGTTTTCGCGGGACTTCCTACGAGCAGTACTTC.

The chain uses TRBV3-1 (or the pseudogene TRBV3-2) and TRBJ2-5, with 8 positions matching TRBD2. Germline assignment: CDR1 LGHDT and CDR2 YNNKEL (reference sequence). CDR3 length equals 18 residues. V lost 0 bases, J lost 6 bases, and 15 bases stayed unmatched. The CDR3 here is CASSQEGYGTRRVKTQYF. The CDR3 DNA sequence: TGTGCCAGCAGCCAAGAAGGGTACGGGACTAGAAGGGTCAAGACCCAGTACTTC.

The V and J genes are TRBV5-8 and TRBJ2-3; TRBD1 aligns across 11 bases. V lost 0 bases to trimming and J lost 4 bases; unmatched junction nucleotides: 4. CDR1 and CDR2 from the germline V gene are SGHTS and YDEGEE. This CDR3 comprises 16 residues. This CDR3 is CASSLGDRGGADTQYF. In DNA, the CDR3 is TGTGCCAGCAGCTTGGGGGACAGGGGGGGCGCAGATACGCAGTATTTT.

This sequence joins TRBV19 and TRBJ1-5, with 9 bases aligning to TRBD1. Germline assignment: CDR1 LNHDA and CDR2 SQIVND (reference sequence). J was trimmed by 7 bases and V by 4 bases; bases with no gene match: 11. The length of the CDR3 is 16 residues. CDR3 amino acids: CASSSHRTGVRQPQHF. The CDR3 DNA is TGTGCCAGTAGTAGCCACCGGACAGGGGTTCGCCAGCCCCAGCATTTT.

This chain uses TRBV11-2 with TRBJ1-2; tentative D call: TRBD1 (6 bases). The V end lost 3 bases, the J end lost 0 bases, and 17 bases lay between the germline ends. Germline loops: CDR1 SGHAT, CDR2 FQNNGV. This CDR3 has 17 residues. CDR3 loop: CASSLVSGASTNYGYTF. CDR3 DNA: TGTGCCAGCAGCTTGGTATCAGGGGCATCGACTAACTATGGCTACACCTTC.

This clone has just one count. V is TRBV5-1 and J is TRBJ1-1, with D possibly matching TRBD1 (6 bases). This CDR3 has 14 residues. Germline CDR1 SGHRS, CDR2 YFSETQ. Trimming shortened V by 4 bases and J by 11 bases, and 21 bases separated the two germline ends. For the CDR3, the DNA is TGCGCCAGCAGCACCGGGGACACCCAACTGGGGGCTTTCTTT. Translating it yields CASSTGDTQLGAFF.